One and the same sample provided the 7 T cell receptor beta chains below, sequenced in a study of T cell repertoires in cytomegalovirus infection. TCRdb passed the reads through MiXCR, listing each CDR3 protein once. This sample has hundreds of thousands of distinct CDR3 sequences, with around a third found just once. Antigen specificity for these receptors is unknown. The source material was cultured PBMCs, sampled from culture after CMV antigen stimulation. These receptors originate from a human donor in good health (CMV status not recorded). Some clones in this sample may be carry-over from other donors' samples.

This clonotype was counted only a few times. The chain is built from TRBV12-5 and TRBJ2-1; a weak D match, TRBD2 (5 bases). V was shortened by 5 bases and J by 8 bases, with 16 bases between the two germline ends. Germline CDR1 LGHNT, CDR2 FRNRAP. CDR3 length: 14 residues. This CDR3 is CASGPPVGSDEQFF. The CDR3, as DNA: TGTGCTAGTGGTCCGCCGGTTGGGAGCGATGAGCAGTTCTTC.

A note on this clonotype: A much larger clone lies one base from this, so it may be a read error. V and J are TRBV5-4 and TRBJ2-1; 9 nucleotides align to TRBD2. Trimming took 0 bases from V and 0 from J; bases not matched to a gene: 1. Germline V gene data show CDR1 as SGHNT and CDR2 as YYREEE (reference sequence). This CDR3 contains 16 residues. The CDR3 sequence is CASSLGRGGSYNEQFF. In nucleotides, the CDR3 is TGTGCCAGCAGCTTGGGGCGGGGGGGCTCCTACAATGAGCAGTTCTTC.

The chain combines TRBV18 with TRBJ1-5; TRBD1 might be the D (5 bases). Trimming removed 3 bases at V and 0 bases at J, with 12 bases between. The germline gives CDR1 KGHSH, CDR2 LQKENI. The CDR3 runs 16 residues. The CDR3 is CASSPPGHYSNQPQHF. CDR3 bases: TGTGCCAGCTCACCTCCCGGACACTATAGCAATCAGCCCCAGCATTTT.

The V call is TRBV20-1, the J call TRBJ2-4, with 7 nucleotides matching TRBD2. The CDR3 contains 13 residues. Germline loops: CDR1 DFQATT, CDR2 SNEGSKA (reference sequence). Unmatched junction bases numbered 7, after V lost 6 bases and J lost 5 bases. The CDR3 is CSALLGGENIQYF. CDR3 nucleotides: TGCAGTGCCCTCTTGGGAGGGGAAAACATTCAGTACTTC.

The chain has TRBV4-1 and TRBJ1-1; D perhaps matches TRBD1 (5 bases). This CDR3 has 14 residues. CDR1 MGHRA and CDR2 YSYEKL come from the germline V gene. Trimming shortened V by 2 bases and J by 4 bases, and 11 bases separated the two germline ends. The CDR3 region has the DNA TGCGCCAGCAGCCAAAGGGGTCTGGGCACTGAAGCTTTCTTT. Protein: CASSQRGLGTEAFF.

The table lists this clonotype with many counts. This chain joins TRBV7-2 and TRBJ2-7; a weak D match, TRBD1 (5 bases). Trimming cost V 2 bases and J 1 base, with 12 bases left between them. The CDR3 extends over 15 amino acids. Germline CDR1 is SGHTA and CDR2 is FQGNSA. The CDR3 here is CASSLRYRQSYEQYF. The CDR3 DNA reads as TGTGCCAGCAGCTTAAGGTACAGGCAATCCTACGAGCAGTACTTC.

V is TRBV20-1 and J is TRBJ2-3; no definite D call. Germline V gives CDR1 DFQATT, CDR2 SNEGSKA (reference sequence). V lost 0 bases and J 6 bases, leaving 10 bases between the germline ends. The length of the CDR3 is 13 residues. CDR3 coding DNA: TGCAGTGCTAGAGATGAAGTTCCGGATACGCAGTATTTT. Translating gives CSARDEVPDTQYF.